This T cell receptor beta chain was found in a study of OX40 agonist ivuxolimab in advanced cancers. The overall study: Patients received the agonistic anti-OX40 (CD134) antibody ivuxolimab. Study-wide findings and caveats: Those patients achieving a partial response at 0.1-3.0 mg/kg showed among the lowest clonal expansion.

Germline V gene sequence: CDR1 MNHNS, CDR2 SASEGT. This CDR3 region has 13 residues. The V and J ends lost 7 bases and 4 bases respectively, with 10 bases between them. The repertoire was sequenced with immunoSEQ multiplex PCR; TCRdb's copy has only in-frame clones and lacks some. The table includes about 41,000 clones, about 87% detected once. Details on this clone: Antigen: not known.

This chain uses TRBV6-1 with TRBJ1-4, with no clear D. This specimen was CD4+ or CD8+ T cells sorted from blood, taken in a trial of the OX40 agonist ivuxolimab. The clonotype originates from an adult with an advanced solid tumor such as melanoma, head and neck, liver or kidney cancer. The CDR3, as DNA: TGTGCCAGCAAGGAGGGTGGTAATGAAAAACTGTTTTTT. Translation: CASKEGGNEKLFF.